This T cell receptor (beta chain) was identified during a study of spatial heterogeneity in lung cancer. Notes on the study in general: Ubiquitous expanded tumor TCRs surfaced in blood more at resection than they did at follow-up.

The time point here: sample taken at primary tumor resection. Just over 70 TRACERx patients with early, untreated non-small cell lung cancer donated samples. Without sorting, whole RNA was sequenced from tumor, nontumor lung or frozen PBMC. As concerns this clonotype: The antigen remains undetermined.

The library protocol tagged each TCR cDNA with a unique molecular identifier. TCRdb ran MiXCR on the 5' RACE reads and lists one entry per CDR3 protein. Altogether some 34,000 distinct CDR3 sequences are present, about 7.7% being singletons, with the ten largest covering over 25%. V lost 4 bases, J lost 5 bases, and 8 bases stayed unmatched. Per germline, CDR1 MNHNS and CDR2 SASEGT. The CDR3 has 16 residues. This receptor was taken from a female donor with early-stage non-small cell lung cancer. The chain employs TRBV6-1 and TRBJ1-4, with 9 bases identical to TRBD1. The sequenced sample was PBMCs, obtained at surgery. The CDR3 loop reads CASSGTGAFLNEKLFF. Written as DNA, the CDR3 is TGTGCCAGCAGTGGGACAGGGGCGTTCCTAAATGAAAAACTGTTTTTT.